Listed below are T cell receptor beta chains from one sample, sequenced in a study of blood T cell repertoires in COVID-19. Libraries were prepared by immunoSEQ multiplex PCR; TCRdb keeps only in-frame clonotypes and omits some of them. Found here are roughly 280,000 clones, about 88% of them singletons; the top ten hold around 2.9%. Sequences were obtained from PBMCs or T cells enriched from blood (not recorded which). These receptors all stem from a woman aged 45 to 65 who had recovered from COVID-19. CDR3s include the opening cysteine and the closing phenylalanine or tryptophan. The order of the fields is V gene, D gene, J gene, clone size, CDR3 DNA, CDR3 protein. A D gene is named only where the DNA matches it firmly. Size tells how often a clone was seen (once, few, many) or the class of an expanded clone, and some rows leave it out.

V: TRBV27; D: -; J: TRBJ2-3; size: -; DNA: TGTGCCAGCAGTTTCCCCCCGGGGGTGTCAGATACGCAGTATTTT; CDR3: CASSFPPGVSDTQYF
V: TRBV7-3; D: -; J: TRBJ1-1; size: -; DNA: TGTGCCAGCAGCTCTCAGGGAAACACTGAAGCTTTCTTT; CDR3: CASSSQGNTEAFF
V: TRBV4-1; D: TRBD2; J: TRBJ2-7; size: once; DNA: TGCGCCAGCAGCCAAGAAGTAAGCGGGAGTTACGAGCAGTACTTC; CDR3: CASSQEVSGSYEQYF
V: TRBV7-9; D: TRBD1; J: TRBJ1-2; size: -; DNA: TGTGCCAGCAGACTCAGCCGGGACAGTCAAGGCTACACCTTC; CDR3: CASRLSRDSQGYTF
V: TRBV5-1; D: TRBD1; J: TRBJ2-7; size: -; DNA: TGCGCCAGCAGCAAGGGACAGGGGTTCAACGAGCAGTACTTC; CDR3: CASSKGQGFNEQYF
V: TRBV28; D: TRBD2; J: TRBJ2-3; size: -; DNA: TGTGCCAGCAGTTCCGCGGGGGGAGGAGATACGCAGTATTTT; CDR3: CASSSAGGGDTQYF
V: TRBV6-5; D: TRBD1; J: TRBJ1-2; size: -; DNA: TGTGCCAGCAGGACCGGGACAGGGGCTTACTATGGCTACACCTTC; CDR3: CASRTGTGAYYGYTF
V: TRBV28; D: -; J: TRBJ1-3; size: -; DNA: TGTGCCAGCAGTTTCGGAGGTAGAGACACCATATATTTT; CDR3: CASSFGGRDTIYF
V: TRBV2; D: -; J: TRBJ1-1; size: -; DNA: TGTGCCAGCAGTGGGAGGGGCGGATTGAACACTGAAGCTTTCTTT; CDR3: CASSGRGGLNTEAFF
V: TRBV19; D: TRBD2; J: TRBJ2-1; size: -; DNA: TGTGCCAGTAGTATAATTGTGGGAGGGCCTTACAATGAGCAGTTCTTC; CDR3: CASSIIVGGPYNEQFF
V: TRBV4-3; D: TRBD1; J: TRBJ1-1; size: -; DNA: TGCGCCAGCAGCCGGACGACAGGGGCAAACACTGAAGCTTTCTTT; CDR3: CASSRTTGANTEAFF
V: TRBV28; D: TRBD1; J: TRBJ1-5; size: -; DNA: TGTGCCAGCAGACCCGGGACAGGGGGCCGCAATCAGCCCCAGCATTTT; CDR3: CASRPGTGGRNQPQHF
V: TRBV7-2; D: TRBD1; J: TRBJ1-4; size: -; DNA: TGTGCCAGCAGCACCGACAGGGGGGATGAAAAACTGTTTTTT; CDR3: CASSTDRGDEKLFF
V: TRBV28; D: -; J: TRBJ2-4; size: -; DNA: TGTGCCAGCAGAAGGGGAAACATTCAGTACTTC; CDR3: CASRRGNIQYF
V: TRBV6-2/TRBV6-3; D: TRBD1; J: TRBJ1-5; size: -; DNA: TGTGCCAGCAGTTATGGGGACAGAGGGAGCAATCAGCCCCAGCATTTT; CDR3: CASSYGDRGSNQPQHF
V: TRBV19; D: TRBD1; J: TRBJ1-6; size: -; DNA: TGTGCCAGTAGTATAGATACGGGGACAGTTCAGCATTCACCCCTCCACTTT; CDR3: CASSIDTGTVQHSPLHF
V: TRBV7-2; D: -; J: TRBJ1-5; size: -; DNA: TGTGCCAGCACCTCACTACACGGCAATCAGCCCCAGCATTTT; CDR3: CASTSLHGNQPQHF
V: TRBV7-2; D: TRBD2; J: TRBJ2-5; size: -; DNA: TGTGCCAGCAGCTTTTTCCTCCTCCGGCGGGGGGTTCGTAGCGAGACCCAGTACTTC; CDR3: CASSFFLLRRGVRSETQYF
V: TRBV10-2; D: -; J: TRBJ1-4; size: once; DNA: TGCGCCAGCAGTGGTTGGGCAGATGAAAAACTGTTTTTT; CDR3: CASSGWADEKLFF
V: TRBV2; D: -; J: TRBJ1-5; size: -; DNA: TGTGCCAGCAGTGAAGACTCCCCTCAGCCCCAGCATTTT; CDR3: CASSEDSPQPQHF
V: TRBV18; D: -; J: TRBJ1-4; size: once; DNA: TGTGCCAGCTCACCTCAACAAGATGAAAAACTGTTTTTT; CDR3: CASSPQQDEKLFF
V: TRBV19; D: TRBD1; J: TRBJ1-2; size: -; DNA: TGTGCCAGCAACGACAGGGGAGGCTACACCTTC; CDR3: CASNDRGGYTF
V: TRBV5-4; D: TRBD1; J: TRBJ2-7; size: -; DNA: TGTGCCAGCAGCACTCCGGGACAGGGGGTCAACGAGCAGTACTTC; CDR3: CASSTPGQGVNEQYF
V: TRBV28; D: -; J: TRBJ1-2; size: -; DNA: TGTGCCAGCAGTTTGCGTGTCCGTGGCTACACCTTC; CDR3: CASSLRVRGYTF
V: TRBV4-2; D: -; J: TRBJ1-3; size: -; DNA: TGTGCCAGCAGCCAAGGGGGCTTGGGGAACACCATATATTTT; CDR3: CASSQGGLGNTIYF
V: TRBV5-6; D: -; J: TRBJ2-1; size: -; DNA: TGTGCCAGCAGCGTTCGCGGGGCCAACCCCCTGTACAATGAGCAGTTCTTC; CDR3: CASSVRGANPLYNEQFF
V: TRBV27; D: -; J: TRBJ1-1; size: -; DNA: TGTGCCAGCAGTTTATCTCAGGGAGGCACTGAAGCTTTCTTT; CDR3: CASSLSQGGTEAFF
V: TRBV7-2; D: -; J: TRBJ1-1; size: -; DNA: TGTGCCAGCAGCTTAGTACAAGTGAACACTGAAGCTTTCTTT; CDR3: CASSLVQVNTEAFF
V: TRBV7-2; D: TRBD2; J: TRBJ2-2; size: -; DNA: TGTGCCAGCAGCTTTTCTGGGGCTAGCGGACAAACCGGGGAGCTGTTTTTT; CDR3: CASSFSGASGQTGELFF
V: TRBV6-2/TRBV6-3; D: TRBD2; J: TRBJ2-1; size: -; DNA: TGTGCCAGCAGCCCATCGACTCGGGGGGACAATGAGCAGTTCTTC; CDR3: CASSPSTRGDNEQFF
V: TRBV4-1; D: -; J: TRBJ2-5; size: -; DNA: TGCGCCAGCAGCCAAGGGCAGGGATACTCCCAAGAGACCCAGTACTTC; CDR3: CASSQGQGYSQETQYF
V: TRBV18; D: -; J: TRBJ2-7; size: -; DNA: TGTGCCAGCTCACCTATCGACAACTCCTACGAGCAGTACTTC; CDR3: CASSPIDNSYEQYF
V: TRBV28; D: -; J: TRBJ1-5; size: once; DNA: TGTGCCAGCAGTTCCGGCAATCAGCCCCAGCATTTT; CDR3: CASSSGNQPQHF
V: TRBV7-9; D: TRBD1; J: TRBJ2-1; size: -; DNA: TGTGCCAGCAGCTTAGGGGGACAGGGGATCAATGAGCAGTTCTTC; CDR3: CASSLGGQGINEQFF
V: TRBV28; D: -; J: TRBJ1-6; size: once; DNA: TGTGCCAGCAGTTTTCCTCCAGGGCCCTCACCCCTCCACTTT; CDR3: CASSFPPGPSPLHF
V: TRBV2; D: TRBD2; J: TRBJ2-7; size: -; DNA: TGTGCCAGCAGGGGACTAGCGGGAGGGGGCGAGCAGTACTTC; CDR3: CASRGLAGGGEQYF
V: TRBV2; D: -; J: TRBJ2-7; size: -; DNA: TGTGCCAGCAGCCACCAGTTCTCGGGGTACTACGAGCAGTACTTC; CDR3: CASSHQFSGYYEQYF
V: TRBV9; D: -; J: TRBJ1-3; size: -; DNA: TGTGCCAGCAGCGTATCGGGGGGCGGAAACACCATATATTTT; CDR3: CASSVSGGGNTIYF
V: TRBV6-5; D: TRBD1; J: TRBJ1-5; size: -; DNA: TGTGCCAGCAGATGGAGACAGGGGAATCAGCCCCAGCATTTT; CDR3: CASRWRQGNQPQHF
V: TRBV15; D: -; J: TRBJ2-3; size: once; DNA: TGTGCCACCAGCAGAGAACGAGTGAGCCCCACAGATACGCAGTATTTT; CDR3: CATSRERVSPTDTQYF
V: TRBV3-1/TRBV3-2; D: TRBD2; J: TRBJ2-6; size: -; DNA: TGTGCCAGCAGCCAAGAAGGTCCTATGTCCAGCGGGAGTTACTCTGGGGCCAACGTCCTGACTTTC; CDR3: CASSQEGPMSSGSYSGANVLTF
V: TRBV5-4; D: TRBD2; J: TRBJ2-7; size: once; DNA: TGTGCCAGCAGCTTTAGCGGGAGCTGGGACGAGCAGTACTTC; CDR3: CASSFSGSWDEQYF
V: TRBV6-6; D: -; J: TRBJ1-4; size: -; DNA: TGTGCCAGCAGGGCAGAGGCAACTAATAAAAAACTGTTTTTT; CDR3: CASRAEATNKKLFF
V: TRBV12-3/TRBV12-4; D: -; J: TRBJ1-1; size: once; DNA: TGTGCCAGCAGTTTTCGGGGGACTGAAGCTTTCTTT; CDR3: CASSFRGTEAFF
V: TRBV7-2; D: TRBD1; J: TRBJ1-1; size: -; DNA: TGTGCCAGCAGCTTAGTCAGGGGGAGGAACACTGAAGCTTTCTTT; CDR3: CASSLVRGRNTEAFF
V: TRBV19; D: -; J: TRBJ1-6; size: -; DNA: TGTGCCAGTAGTATTGAAACCAGGTCACCCCTCCACTTT; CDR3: CASSIETRSPLHF
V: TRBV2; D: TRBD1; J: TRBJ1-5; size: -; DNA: TGTGCCAGCACCCTCCAAGGGGGCTATCAGCCCCAGCATTTT; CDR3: CASTLQGGYQPQHF
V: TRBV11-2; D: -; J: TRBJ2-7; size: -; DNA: TGTGCCAGCAGCTTAGAGGGCAGGGGTTTTTACGAGCAGTACTTC; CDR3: CASSLEGRGFYEQYF
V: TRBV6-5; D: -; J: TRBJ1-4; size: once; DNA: TGTGCCAGCAGTTACCGGGGGGGGCTTAATGAAAAACTGTTTTTT; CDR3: CASSYRGGLNEKLFF
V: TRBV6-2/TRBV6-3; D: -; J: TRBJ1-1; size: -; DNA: TGTGCCAGCAGTTACTCGACCGAACGGGGGGTGAACACTGAAGCTTTCTTT; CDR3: CASSYSTERGVNTEAFF
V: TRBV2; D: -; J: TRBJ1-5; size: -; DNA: TGTGCCAGCAGTCGGGGGGCCAATCAGCCCCAGCATTTT; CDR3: CASSRGANQPQHF
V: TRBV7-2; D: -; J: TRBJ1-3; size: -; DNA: TGTGCCAGCAGCTTACAACCGGGAACTAATGGAAACACCATATATTTT; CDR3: CASSLQPGTNGNTIYF
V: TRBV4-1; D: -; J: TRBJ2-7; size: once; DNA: TGCGCCAGCAGCCATGGCGGGAACTACGAGCAGTACTTC; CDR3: CASSHGGNYEQYF
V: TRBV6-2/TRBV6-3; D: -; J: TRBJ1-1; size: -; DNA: TGTGCCAGCAGTTATATGAGGACAGTCGACACTGAAGCTTTCTTT; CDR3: CASSYMRTVDTEAFF
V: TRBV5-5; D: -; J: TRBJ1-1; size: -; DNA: TGTGCCAGCAGCTTGGCAGGGGTCACTGAAGCTTTCTTT; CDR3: CASSLAGVTEAFF
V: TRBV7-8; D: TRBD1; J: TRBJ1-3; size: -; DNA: TGTGCCAGCAGCCCCGGGACAGGGGGGAGAGGAAACACCATATATTTT; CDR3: CASSPGTGGRGNTIYF
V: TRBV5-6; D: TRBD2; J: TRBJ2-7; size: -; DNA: TGTGCCAGCAGCTCCCGACTAGCGGGGACCTACGAGCAGTACTTC; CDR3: CASSSRLAGTYEQYF
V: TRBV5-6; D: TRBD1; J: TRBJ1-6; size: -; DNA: TGTGCCAGCAGCTTTGGGGGACAGGGGGCGATTAATTCACCCCTCCACTTT; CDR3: CASSFGGQGAINSPLHF
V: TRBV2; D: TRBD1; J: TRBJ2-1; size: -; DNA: TGTGCCAGCAGTGCCAACAGGGGGGCCAATGAGCAGTTCTTC; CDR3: CASSANRGANEQFF